This T cell receptor (beta chain) comes out of a study of graft-versus-host responses after intestinal transplantation. Study as a whole: Transplantation in recipients was multivisceral, liver-intestinal, or isolated intestinal. The recipients all started with anti-thymocyte globulin induction and then took tacrolimus and steroids for roughly three years. Overall study results and limits: Marrow from the recipient contained GvH clones, some of which had appeared first in ileum or blood.

CDR1 is MNHEY, CDR2 SMNVEV, per germline (reference sequence). The CDR3 has 13 residues. V dropped 10 bases and J dropped 0 bases, with 12 bases sitting between them. The table came from immunoSEQ multiplex PCR; TCRdb's copy has only in-frame clones and leaves some out. This table holds some 5,700 clones, roughly 30% found once. The responders that had proliferated, CFSE-low CD3+CD4+ and CD3+CD8+ cells, were sorted after the reaction. The gene calls are TRBV27 and TRBJ2-5; no clear D. This sample comprised alloreactive CD4+ T cells from a mixed lymphocyte reaction culture, obtained before transplantation. Subset: CFSE-low proliferating T cells sorted from roughly six-day pre-transplant mixed lymphocyte reaction (GvH or HvG direction). The receptor was derived from a human patient who was an organ donor for intestinal transplantation. This CDR3 is CANHGPNQETQYF. CDR3 nucleotides: TGTGCCAACCACGGCCCGAACCAAGAGACCCAGTACTTC.